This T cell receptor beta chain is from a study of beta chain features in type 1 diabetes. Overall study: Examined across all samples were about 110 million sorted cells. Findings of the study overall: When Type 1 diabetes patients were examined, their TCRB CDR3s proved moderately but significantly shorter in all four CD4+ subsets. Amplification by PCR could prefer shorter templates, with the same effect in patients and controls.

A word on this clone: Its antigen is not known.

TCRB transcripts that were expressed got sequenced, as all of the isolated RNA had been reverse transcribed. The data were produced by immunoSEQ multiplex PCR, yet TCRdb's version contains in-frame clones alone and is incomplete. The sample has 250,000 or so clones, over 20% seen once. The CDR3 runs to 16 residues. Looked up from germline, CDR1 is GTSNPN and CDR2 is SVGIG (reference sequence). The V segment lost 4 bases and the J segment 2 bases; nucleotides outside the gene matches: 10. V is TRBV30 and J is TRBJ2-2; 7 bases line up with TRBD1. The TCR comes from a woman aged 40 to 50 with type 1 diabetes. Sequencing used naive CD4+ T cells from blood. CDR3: CAWMGLRDRNTGELFF. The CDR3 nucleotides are TGTGCCTGGATGGGCCTCCGGGACAGAAACACCGGGGAGCTGTTTTTT.